Detailed here is one T cell receptor (beta chain). The data stem from a study of T cell changes during pregnancy in multiple sclerosis. Trimming cost V 0 bases and J 3 bases, with 13 bases left between them. Germline V gene sequence: CDR1 SGHKS, CDR2 YYEKEE (reference sequence). The CDR3 loop spans 15 amino acids. The assay was immunoSEQ multiplex PCR, and TCRdb's table has in-frame clones only and misses some. The repertoire holds around 69,000 clones, with around 92% as singletons. The sequences come from peripheral blood, collected in the third trimester of pregnancy. The rearrangement uses TRBV5-5 and TRBJ2-7; D is uncertain. The sequence derives from a female donor in good health, enrolled as a control in a pregnancy study. The CDR3 is CASSLGADNFYEQYF. CDR3 sequence (DNA): TGTGCCAGCAGCTTGGGGGCAGATAATTTCTACGAGCAGTACTTC.